The rows below give T cell receptor beta chains drawn from one sample of a study of T cell responses to AZD1222 COVID-19 vaccine. The method was immunoSEQ multiplex PCR; TCRdb's version includes in-frame clones alone and lacks a portion of them. This sample has about 120,000 clones; around 85% occur once, and the top ten carry approximately 8.5%. The sequences come from peripheral blood, collected on day 0 of AZD1222 vaccination. The source of these receptors is an adult in good health. Both conserved end residues are part of each CDR3. The order of the fields is clone size, V gene, D gene, J gene, CDR3 length, CDR3 DNA, CDR3 protein. D genes are given only for firm matches. Size values are once, few and many counts, or a class for expanded clones, and some rows have none.

few	TRBV7-2	.	TRBJ2-7	14	TGTGCCAGCAGCTTAGAGAGAGGGTTTTACGAGCAGTACTTC	CASSLERGFYEQYF
.	TRBV4-3	TRBD1	TRBJ1-2	13	TGCGCCAGCAGCGGGACAGCGAACTATGGCTACACCTTC	CASSGTANYGYTF
.	TRBV7-8	.	TRBJ2-7	14	TGTGCCAGCAGCTTGGGTGGTGGGCCTTACGAGCAGTACTTC	CASSLGGGPYEQYF
.	TRBV18	.	TRBJ2-6	16	TGTGCCAGCTCACAATCTTCAGGGCCCGGGGCCAACGTCCTGACTTTC	CASSQSSGPGANVLTF
.	TRBV2	.	TRBJ1-1	13	TGTGCCAGCAGTGAAGGAGGTATCACTGAAGCTTTCTTT	CASSEGGITEAFF
.	TRBV4-2	TRBD1	TRBJ2-7	14	TGTGCCAGCAGCCGGGACAGGGTTAACTACGAGCAGTACTTC	CASSRDRVNYEQYF
.	TRBV7-8	TRBD1	TRBJ2-7	15	TGTGCCAGCAGCCGGCGACAGGGGGGGACCTACGAGCAGTACTTC	CASSRRQGGTYEQYF
.	TRBV19	TRBD1	TRBJ2-3	15	TGTGCCAGTAGGGGATGGACAGGTCGAGCAGATACGCAGTATTTT	CASRGWTGRADTQYF
.	TRBV28	.	TRBJ1-2	15	TGTGCCAGCAGTTCAGGACACCTAGGTAGGGGTGGCTACACCTTC	CASSSGHLGRGGYTF
once	TRBV24-1	TRBD1	TRBJ1-5	16	TGTGCCACCAGTGACTCGACAGGGGGCGCCCCCCAGCCCCAGCATTTT	CATSDSTGGAPQPQHF
once	TRBV4-3	.	TRBJ1-2	15	TGCGCCAGCAGCCAAAGCGGACAGACTAACTATGGCTACACCTTC	CASSQSGQTNYGYTF
.	TRBV12-3/TRBV12-4	.	TRBJ2-2	13	TGTGCCAGCAGCTATGGGACAACCGGGGAGCTGTTTTTT	CASSYGTTGELFF
.	TRBV2	.	TRBJ1-2	12	TGTGCCAGAAGACAGGAAGGGCGGGGCTACACCTTC	CARRQEGRGYTF
.	TRBV3-1/TRBV3-2	.	TRBJ1-1	14	TGTGCCAGCAGCCACCCCGACAAGAACACTGAAGCTTTCTTT	CASSHPDKNTEAFF
.	TRBV11-3	.	TRBJ1-2	12	TGTGCCAGCAGTCGGGATGGATATGGCTACACCTTC	CASSRDGYGYTF
.	TRBV19	TRBD2	TRBJ2-5	16	TGTGCCAGTAGTAGGACTAGCGGGGGGCTCCAAGAGACCCAGTACTTC	CASSRTSGGLQETQYF
.	TRBV5-4	TRBD2	TRBJ2-2	17	TGTGCCAGCAGCTCCGTCCGCGGGGGGACACTTAACGGGGAGCTGTTTTTT	CASSSVRGGTLNGELFF
.	TRBV28	.	TRBJ2-5	12	TGTGCCAGCAGTTTACAGAAAAAGACCCAGTACTTC	CASSLQKKTQYF
once	TRBV12-3/TRBV12-4	TRBD1	TRBJ2-7	13	TGTGCCAGCGGGCCGGGACAGGGATACGAGCAGTACTTC	CASGPGQGYEQYF
.	TRBV5-1	TRBD2	TRBJ2-7	15	TGCGCCCCAAACGATGAAGCGGGAGGGCCCTACGAGCAGTACTTC	CAPNDEAGGPYEQYF
.	TRBV21-1	.	TRBJ2-5	16	TGTGCCAGCAGCCTACGAACAGGGGCGGTCCAAGAGACCCAGTACTTC	CASSLRTGAVQETQYF
.	TRBV10-1	TRBD1	TRBJ1-4	19	TGCGCCAGCAGTCCCGGCGGGGACAGGGGGCTGTCAGCTAATGAAAAACTGTTTTTT	CASSPGGDRGLSANEKLFF
.	TRBV6-5	.	TRBJ2-5	13	TGTGCCAGCAGTTATAGGAGAGGAGAGACCCAGTACTTC	CASSYRRGETQYF
once	TRBV19	.	TRBJ2-3	11	TGTGCCAGTAGTATCAGAGATACGCAGTATTTT	CASSIRDTQYF
.	TRBV5-1	TRBD2	TRBJ2-2	18	TGCGCCAGCAGCTTGGCCCGGGCGGGAGGCCAGAACACCGGGGAGCTGTTTTTT	CASSLARAGGQNTGELFF
.	TRBV9	TRBD2	TRBJ2-5	15	TGTGCCAGCAGCCCAACTAGCGAGTTAACGGAGACCCAGTACTTC	CASSPTSELTETQYF
.	TRBV5-8	TRBD1	TRBJ2-7	15	TGTGCCAGCAGCTTCCGGACAGGGGGTATCAACGAGCAGTACTTC	CASSFRTGGINEQYF
.	TRBV7-2	TRBD1	TRBJ1-5	15	TGTGCCAGCAGCTTAGGGGACAGGGGTACTCAGCCCCAGCATTTT	CASSLGDRGTQPQHF
.	TRBV7-2	.	TRBJ1-5	16	TGTGCCAGCAGCTTAGGGCCAGACGGGAGCAATCAGCCCCAGCATTTT	CASSLGPDGSNQPQHF
.	TRBV28	TRBD1	TRBJ2-2	16	TGTGCCAGCAGTGATCCGGGACAGGCGAACACCGGGGAGCTGTTTTTT	CASSDPGQANTGELFF
.	TRBV5-1	.	TRBJ1-2	13	TGCGCCAGCAGCCGACACCTTGAAGATGGCTACACCTTC	CASSRHLEDGYTF
.	TRBV4-1	TRBD1	TRBJ1-1	15	TGCGCCAGCAGCCATAAAACAGGGGGCCACACTGAAGCTTTCTTT	CASSHKTGGHTEAFF
.	TRBV3-1/TRBV3-2	.	TRBJ2-7	15	TGTGCCAGCAGCCTAGGACGGTTAAGCTCCTACGAGCAGTACTTC	CASSLGRLSSYEQYF
.	TRBV5-6	TRBD2	TRBJ2-3	16	TGTGCCAGCAGCTCCACCGGGACTAGCCGCACAGATACGCAGTATTTT	CASSSTGTSRTDTQYF
.	TRBV28	.	TRBJ1-2	14	TGTGCCAGCAGTCGTGGGGACTTAAACTATGGCTACACCTTC	CASSRGDLNYGYTF
.	TRBV12-3/TRBV12-4	.	TRBJ2-7	13	TGTGCCAGCAGTCCGCAGCGGGCCTACGAGCAGTACTTC	CASSPQRAYEQYF
.	TRBV6-5	.	TRBJ1-4	14	TGTGCCAGCACCGCCGGGGCAGTAGGTGAAAAACTGTTTTTT	CASTAGAVGEKLFF
.	TRBV28	.	TRBJ1-3	12	TGTGCCAGCAGTTTACGGAGAAACACCATATATTTT	CASSLRRNTIYF
.	TRBV6-1	TRBD1	TRBJ1-5	17	TGTGCCAGCAGTGAAGCGATCGGACAGGGGGCTAGTCAGCCCCAGCATTTT	CASSEAIGQGASQPQHF
.	TRBV27	.	TRBJ2-3	12	TGTGCCAGCCGGACTAGCACAGATACGCAGTATTTT	CASRTSTDTQYF
.	TRBV6-6	TRBD1	TRBJ1-5	16	TGTGCCAGCAGTTACGGTGGACAGGGAGGAGGCCAGCCCCAGCATTTT	CASSYGGQGGGQPQHF
few	TRBV7-2	TRBD1	TRBJ2-7	13	TGTGCCAGCAGCTCGGGACAGGGGAACGAGCAGTACTTC	CASSSGQGNEQYF
.	TRBV13	TRBD2	TRBJ2-1	17	TGTGCCAGCAGCACCCGTCTAGCGGCGAGCTCCTACAATGAGCAGTTCTTC	CASSTRLAASSYNEQFF
.	TRBV13	.	TRBJ2-7	16	TGTGCCAGCAGCCCCCTCGGGACTCAAGAGTCCTACGAGCAGTACTTC	CASSPLGTQESYEQYF
.	TRBV5-3	.	TRBJ1-4	14	TGTGCCAGAAGCTTAAATAACGCCAATGAAAAACTGTTTTTT	CARSLNNANEKLFF
.	TRBV4-3	.	TRBJ2-5	13	TGCGCCAGCAGCCAAGAGAGGGCTGAGACCCAGTACTTC	CASSQERAETQYF
once	TRBV7-8	.	TRBJ1-2	14	TGTGCCAGCAGTCACCAGCGATTTGCGAGGGGCTACACCTTC	CASSHQRFARGYTF
.	TRBV27	TRBD2	TRBJ2-7	14	TGTGCCAGACCTCTGCGGGGGGGGTCCTACGAGCAGTACTTC	CARPLRGGSYEQYF
.	TRBV28	.	TRBJ2-2	15	TGTGCCAGCAGCACCTCGGGGAGTGTCACCGGGGAGCTGTTTTTT	CASSTSGSVTGELFF
.	TRBV30	.	TRBJ1-2	13	TGTGCCTGGAGTGTAGTGCCGAACTATGGCTACACCTTC	CAWSVVPNYGYTF
.	TRBV6-1	.	TRBJ2-7	13	TGTGCCAGCAGTAGGGTTTCCTCCTACGAGCAGTACTTC	CASSRVSSYEQYF
.	TRBV30	.	TRBJ2-5	16	TGTGCCTGGACCAACCCCCTCCGGGCCCTAACGGAGACCCAGTACTTC	CAWTNPLRALTETQYF
.	TRBV5-1	TRBD1	TRBJ2-5	15	TGCGCCAGCAGCACCACAGGGGGCCTTATGGAGACCCAGTACTTC	CASSTTGGLMETQYF
.	TRBV24-1	TRBD1	TRBJ2-2	18	TGTGCCACCAGTGATACCCTAGGGACAGGGGGGAACACCGGGGAGCTGTTTTTT	CATSDTLGTGGNTGELFF
once	TRBV27	TRBD2	TRBJ2-1	15	TGTGCCAGCAGTTTTGAGACTAGCGGGGTCGATGAGCAGTTCTTC	CASSFETSGVDEQFF
once	TRBV11-3	.	TRBJ2-5	14	TGTGCCAGCAGCTTTGGACGACCCCAAGAGACCCAGTACTTC	CASSFGRPQETQYF
.	TRBV3-1/TRBV3-2	.	TRBJ1-1	15	TGTGCCAGCAGCCAGGTAGGTGGCCCTCGGACTGAAGCTTTCTTT	CASSQVGGPRTEAFF
few	TRBV24-1	.	TRBJ1-3	13	TGTGCCACCAGTCCGGGTGGCGGAAACACCATATATTTT	CATSPGGGNTIYF
.	TRBV18	.	TRBJ1-3	14	TGTGCCAGCTCACCGAACCGGGAGCTAAACACCATATATTTT	CASSPNRELNTIYF
.	TRBV6-2/TRBV6-3	.	TRBJ2-7	15	TGTGCCAGCAACCCAAGGGGACGGAAGATTTACGAGCAGTACTTC	CASNPRGRKIYEQYF